The rows below give T cell receptor beta chains drawn from one sample of a study of OX40 agonist ivuxolimab in advanced cancers. Sequencing used immunoSEQ multiplex PCR; TCRdb keeps in-frame clones, though not all of them. The top ten clones hold around 40% of a sample with some 38,000 clones, 89% of them seen once. This specimen was CD4+ or CD8+ T cells sorted from blood, taken in a trial of the OX40 agonist ivuxolimab. Every receptor here comes from an adult with an advanced solid tumor such as melanoma, head and neck, liver or kidney cancer. CDR3s include the opening cysteine and the closing phenylalanine or tryptophan. D genes are given only for firm matches. Clone size appears in some rows only: once, few, many, or a class for an expanded clone.

j_gene | v_gene | d_gene | abundance | CDR3nt | CDR3aa
TRBJ2-3 | TRBV6-5 | NA | NA | TGTGCCAGCAGTTACTCACCCGCCACAGATACGCAGTATTTT | CASSYSPATDTQYF
TRBJ1-3 | TRBV19 | NA | NA | TGTGCCAGTAGTATTTCGGGGGGAAGCAGAATTACCGACACCATATATTTT | CASSISGGSRITDTIYF
TRBJ2-7 | TRBV7-2 | NA | NA | TGTGCCAGCAGCTTAGCCACATTACTTCTCTACGAGCAGTACTTC | CASSLATLLLYEQYF
TRBJ2-3 | TRBV28 | NA | NA | TGTGCCAGCAGTTTATTGGGGGCAGATACGCAGTATTTT | CASSLLGADTQYF
TRBJ1-4 | TRBV7-6 | TRBD1 | NA | TGTGCCAGCAGCTCCCAGGGGGTGGCTAATGAAAAACTGTTTTTT | CASSSQGVANEKLFF
TRBJ2-7 | TRBV4-3 | TRBD1 | once | TGCGCCAGCAGCCATGGGACAGGAAATCTCTACGAGCAGTACTTC | CASSHGTGNLYEQYF
TRBJ2-1 | TRBV19 | NA | NA | TGTGCCAGTAGTCTCCGCCGGGAAGCGGCGACCTACAATGAGCAGTTCTTC | CASSLRREAATYNEQFF
TRBJ2-4 | TRBV7-9 | NA | few | TGTGCCAGCAGCTTGACGGGTCCGGGGAACATTCAGTACTTC | CASSLTGPGNIQYF
TRBJ2-1 | TRBV11-2 | NA | NA | TGTGCCAGCAGCTTAGATCCTGGGGGGACCGCCTACAATGAGCAGTTCTTC | CASSLDPGGTAYNEQFF
TRBJ2-3 | TRBV9 | TRBD2 | NA | TGTGCCAGCAGCCCCTCAGGGACTAGCGGGGATACGCAGTATTTT | CASSPSGTSGDTQYF
TRBJ2-7 | TRBV6-1 | TRBD2 | NA | TGTGCCAGCAGTGAAGTGCGGGGGTCCTACGAGCAGTACTTC | CASSEVRGSYEQYF
TRBJ2-7 | TRBV5-6 | NA | NA | TGTGCCAGCAGCGCTCCGGGACACGACTGGTACTTC | CASSAPGHDWYF
TRBJ1-3 | TRBV7-8 | NA | NA | TGTGCCAGCAGCTTAGCGTTACTCGCTGGAAACACCATATATTTT | CASSLALLAGNTIYF
TRBJ2-1 | TRBV7-2 | TRBD1 | NA | TGTGCCAGCAGTTCGGACAGGACATACTACAATGAGCAGTTCTTC | CASSSDRTYYNEQFF
TRBJ2-7 | TRBV7-9 | NA | NA | TGTGCCAGCAGCGGTAAGGCCGGGGGTTACGAGCAGTACTTC | CASSGKAGGYEQYF
TRBJ2-5 | TRBV21-1 | NA | NA | TGTGCCAGTTTAGGACTCGAGCAAGAGACCCAGTACTTC | CASLGLEQETQYF
TRBJ1-2 | TRBV14 | TRBD1 | NA | TGTGCCAGCAGCCAAGATAGAGCAACAGGGGTTGGCTACACCTTC | CASSQDRATGVGYTF
TRBJ2-1 | TRBV28 | NA | NA | TGTGCCAGCAGTTCGGTATCAGGGGTCTACAATGAGCAGTTCTTC | CASSSVSGVYNEQFF
TRBJ2-1 | TRBV27 | NA | NA | TGTGCCAGCAGACCGGGACCTAACTACAATGAGCAGTTCTTC | CASRPGPNYNEQFF
TRBJ1-6 | TRBV6-5 | NA | NA | TGTGCCAGCAGTTACGCCAGTCAACTACCCCTCCACTTT | CASSYASQLPLHF
TRBJ1-4 | TRBV5-1 | NA | once | TGCGCCAGCAGCCTCTGGCAGGGACCTAATGAAAAACTGTTTTTT | CASSLWQGPNEKLFF
TRBJ2-5 | TRBV9 | NA | NA | TGTGCCAGCAGCACCGGGGAACTCTCGGACCAAGAGACCCAGTACTTC | CASSTGELSDQETQYF
TRBJ2-3 | TRBV5-4 | TRBD2 | NA | TGTGCCAGCAGCGTGGACGGGACTAGCGGGCCCACAGATACGCAGTATTTT | CASSVDGTSGPTDTQYF
TRBJ1-3 | TRBV14 | TRBD1 | once | TGTGCCAGCAGCCGGTTGGACAGGGTCATCTCTGGAAACACCATATATTTT | CASSRLDRVISGNTIYF
TRBJ2-5 | TRBV28 | TRBD2 | NA | TGTGCCAGCAGTTTATATGGGACTAGCGATATCCAAGAGACCCAGTACTTC | CASSLYGTSDIQETQYF
TRBJ1-5 | TRBV6-1 | NA | once | TGTGCCAGCAGTGAATGGGCAGGGCCTAATCAGCCCCAGCATTTT | CASSEWAGPNQPQHF
TRBJ2-2 | TRBV19 | NA | NA | TGTGCCAGTAGTATAGTAGGACAGAGGCTCTCCCGGGAGCTGTTTTTT | CASSIVGQRLSRELFF
TRBJ2-5 | TRBV5-4 | NA | NA | TGTGCCAGCAGCTTTGACGGGGACCAAGAGACCCAGTACTTC | CASSFDGDQETQYF